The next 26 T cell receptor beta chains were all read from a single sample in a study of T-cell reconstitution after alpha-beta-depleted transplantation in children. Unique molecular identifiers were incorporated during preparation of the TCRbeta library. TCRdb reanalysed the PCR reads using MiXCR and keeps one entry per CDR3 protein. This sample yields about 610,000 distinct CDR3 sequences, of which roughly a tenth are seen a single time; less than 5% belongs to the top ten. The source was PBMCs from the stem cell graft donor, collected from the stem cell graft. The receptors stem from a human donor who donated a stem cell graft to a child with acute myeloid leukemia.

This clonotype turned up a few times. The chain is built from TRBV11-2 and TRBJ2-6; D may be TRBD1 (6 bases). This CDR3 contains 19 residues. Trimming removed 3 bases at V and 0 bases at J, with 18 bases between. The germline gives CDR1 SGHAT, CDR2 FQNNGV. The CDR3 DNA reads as TGTGCCAGCAGCTTCTCGTGGACAGCGTCTTTCTCTGGGGCCAACGTCCTGACTTTC. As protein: CASSFSWTASFSGANVLTF. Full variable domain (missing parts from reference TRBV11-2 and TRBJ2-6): EAGVAQSPRYKIIEKRQSVAFWCNPISGHATLYWYQQILGQGPKLLIQFQNNGVVDDSQLPKDRFSAERLKGVDSTLKIQPAKLEDSAVYLCASSFSWTASFSGANVLTFGAGSRLTVL.

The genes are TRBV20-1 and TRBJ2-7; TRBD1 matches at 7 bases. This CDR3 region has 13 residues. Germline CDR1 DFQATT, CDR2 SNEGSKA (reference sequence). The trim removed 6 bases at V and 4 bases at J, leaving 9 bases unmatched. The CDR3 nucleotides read TGCAGTGCCACACAGGGGTCCTTATACGAGCAGTACTTC. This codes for CSATQGSLYEQYF.

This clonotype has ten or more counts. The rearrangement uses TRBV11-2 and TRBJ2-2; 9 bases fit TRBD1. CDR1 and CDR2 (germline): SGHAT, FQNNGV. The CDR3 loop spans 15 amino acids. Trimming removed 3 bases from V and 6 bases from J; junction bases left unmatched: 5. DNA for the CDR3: TGTGCCAGCAGCTTCCGGGACAGGGTGTCCGGGGAGCTGTTTTTT. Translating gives CASSFRDRVSGELFF.

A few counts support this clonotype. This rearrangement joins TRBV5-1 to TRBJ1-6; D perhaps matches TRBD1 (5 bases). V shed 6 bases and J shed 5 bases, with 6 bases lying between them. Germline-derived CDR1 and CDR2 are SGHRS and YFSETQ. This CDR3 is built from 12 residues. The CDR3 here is CASTGDNSPLHF. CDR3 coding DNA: TGCGCCAGCACGGGGGATAATTCACCCCTCCACTTT. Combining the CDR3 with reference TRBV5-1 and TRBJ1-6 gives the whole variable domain KAGVTQTPRYLIKTRGQQVTLSCSPISGHRSVSWYQQTPGQGLQFLFEYFSETQRNKGNFPGRFSGRQFSNSRSEMNVSTLELGDSALYLCASTGDNSPLHFGNGTRLTVT.

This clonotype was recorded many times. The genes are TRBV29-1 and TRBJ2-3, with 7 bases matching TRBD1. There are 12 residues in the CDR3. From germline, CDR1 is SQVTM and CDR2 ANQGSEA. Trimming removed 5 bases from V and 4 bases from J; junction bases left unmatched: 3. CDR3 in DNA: TGCAGCGTTTACACAGGGGCAGATACGCAGTATTTT. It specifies CSVYTGADTQYF.

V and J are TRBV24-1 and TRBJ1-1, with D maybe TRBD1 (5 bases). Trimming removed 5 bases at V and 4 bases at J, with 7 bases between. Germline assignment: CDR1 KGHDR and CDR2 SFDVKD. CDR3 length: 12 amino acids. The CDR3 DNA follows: TGTGCCACCAGTGCCCAGGGCACTGAAGCTTTCTTT. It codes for CATSAQGTEAFF.

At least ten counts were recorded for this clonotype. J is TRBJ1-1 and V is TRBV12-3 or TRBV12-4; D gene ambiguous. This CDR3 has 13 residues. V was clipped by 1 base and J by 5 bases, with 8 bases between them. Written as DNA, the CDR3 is TGTGCCAGCAGTTTAGGGGGAAAGACTGAAGCTTTCTTT. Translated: CASSLGGKTEAFF.

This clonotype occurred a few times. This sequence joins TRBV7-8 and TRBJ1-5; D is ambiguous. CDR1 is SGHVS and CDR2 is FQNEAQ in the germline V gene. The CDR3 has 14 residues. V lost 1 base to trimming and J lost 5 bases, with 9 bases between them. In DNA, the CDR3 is TGTGCCAGCAGCTTAGAAAGAACAGATCAGCCCCAGCATTTT. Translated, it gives CASSLERTDQPQHF.

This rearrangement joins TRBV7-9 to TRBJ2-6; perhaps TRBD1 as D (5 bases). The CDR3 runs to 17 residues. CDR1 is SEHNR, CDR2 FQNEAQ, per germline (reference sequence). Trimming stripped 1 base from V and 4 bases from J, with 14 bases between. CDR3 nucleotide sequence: TGTGCCAGCAGCTTAGTCCCACAGGCGCCCGGGGCCAACGTCCTGACTTTC. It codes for CASSLVPQAPGANVLTF.

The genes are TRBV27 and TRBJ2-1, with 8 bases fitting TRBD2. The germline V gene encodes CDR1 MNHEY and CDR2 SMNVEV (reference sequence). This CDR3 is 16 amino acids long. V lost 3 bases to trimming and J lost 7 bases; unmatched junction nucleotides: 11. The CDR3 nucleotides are TGTGCCAGCAGTTTCCAGGGACTAGGTAAACGGAATGAGCAGTTCTTC. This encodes CASSFQGLGKRNEQFF.

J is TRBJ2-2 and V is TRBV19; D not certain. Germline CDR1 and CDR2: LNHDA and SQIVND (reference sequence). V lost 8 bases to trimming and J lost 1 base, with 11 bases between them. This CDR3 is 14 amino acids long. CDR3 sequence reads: CASRAVWNTGELFF. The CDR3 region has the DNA TGTGCCAGTCGGGCGGTTTGGAACACCGGGGAGCTGTTTTTT.

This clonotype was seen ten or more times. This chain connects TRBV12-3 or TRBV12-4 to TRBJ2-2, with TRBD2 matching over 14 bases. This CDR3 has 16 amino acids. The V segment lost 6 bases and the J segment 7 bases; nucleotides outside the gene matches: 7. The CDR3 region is CASSPGLAGAGGELFF. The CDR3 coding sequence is TGTGCCAGCAGCCCGGGACTAGCGGGAGCTGGCGGGGAGCTGTTTTTT.

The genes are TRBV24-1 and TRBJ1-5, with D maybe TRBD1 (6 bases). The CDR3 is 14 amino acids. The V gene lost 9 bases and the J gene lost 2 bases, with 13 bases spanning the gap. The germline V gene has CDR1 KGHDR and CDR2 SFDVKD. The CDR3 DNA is TGTGCCACCTCGGGAGGGGGGGGCAATCAGCCCCAGCATTTT. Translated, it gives CATSGGGGNQPQHF.

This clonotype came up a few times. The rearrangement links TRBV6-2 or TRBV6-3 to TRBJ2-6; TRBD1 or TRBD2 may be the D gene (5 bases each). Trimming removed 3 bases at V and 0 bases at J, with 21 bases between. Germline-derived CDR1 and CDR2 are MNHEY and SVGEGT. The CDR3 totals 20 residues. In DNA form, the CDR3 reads TGTGCCAGCAGTTATGTCATCCCGACGGGACGGCACTCTGGGGCCAACGTCCTGACTTTC. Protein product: CASSYVIPTGRHSGANVLTF.

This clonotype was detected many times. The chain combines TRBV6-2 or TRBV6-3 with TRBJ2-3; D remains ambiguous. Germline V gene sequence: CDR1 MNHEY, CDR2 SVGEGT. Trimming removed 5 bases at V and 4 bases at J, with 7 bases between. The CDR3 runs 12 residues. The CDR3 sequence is CASSRTADTQYF. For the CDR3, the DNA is TGTGCCAGCAGTCGGACCGCAGATACGCAGTATTTT.

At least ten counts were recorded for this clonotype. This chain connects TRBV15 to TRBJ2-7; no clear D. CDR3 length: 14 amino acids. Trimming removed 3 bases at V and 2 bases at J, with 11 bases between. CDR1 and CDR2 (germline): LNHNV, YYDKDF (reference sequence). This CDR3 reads CATSSGWPPYEQYF. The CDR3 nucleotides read TGTGCCACCAGCAGCGGGTGGCCGCCCTACGAGCAGTACTTC.

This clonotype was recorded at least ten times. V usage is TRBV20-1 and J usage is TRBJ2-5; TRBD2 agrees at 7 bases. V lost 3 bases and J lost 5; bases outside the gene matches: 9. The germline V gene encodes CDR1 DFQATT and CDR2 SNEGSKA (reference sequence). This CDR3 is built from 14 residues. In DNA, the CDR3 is TGCAGTGCTAGCGGGGGGAGTATCGGGGAGACCCAGTACTTC. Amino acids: CSASGGSIGETQYF.

CDR3 DNA: TGTGCCAGCAGTGATAGCGGGGGCGGACAGCCCCAGCATTTT. Protein: CASSDSGGGQPQHF. The V call is TRBV6-1, the J call TRBJ1-5, with D perhaps TRBD1 (6 bases). Germline lookup yields CDR1 MNHNS and CDR2 SASEGT. The CDR3 covers 14 residues. V was shortened by 3 bases and J by 7 bases, with 13 bases between the two germline ends.

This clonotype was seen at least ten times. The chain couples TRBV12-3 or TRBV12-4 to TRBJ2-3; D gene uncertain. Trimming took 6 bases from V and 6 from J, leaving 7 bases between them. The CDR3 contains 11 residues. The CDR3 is CASRQIDTQYF. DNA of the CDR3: TGTGCCAGCAGACAGATCGATACGCAGTATTTT.

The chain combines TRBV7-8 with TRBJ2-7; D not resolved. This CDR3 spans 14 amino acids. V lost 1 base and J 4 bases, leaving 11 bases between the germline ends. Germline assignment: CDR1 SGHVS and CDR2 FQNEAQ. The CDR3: CASSLGAAQYEQYF. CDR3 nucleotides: TGTGCCAGCAGCTTAGGTGCAGCCCAGTACGAGCAGTACTTC.

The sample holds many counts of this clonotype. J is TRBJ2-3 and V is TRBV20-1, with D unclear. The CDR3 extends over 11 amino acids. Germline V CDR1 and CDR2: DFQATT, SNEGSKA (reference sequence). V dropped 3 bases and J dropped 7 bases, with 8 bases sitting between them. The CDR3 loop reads CSASRLHTQYF. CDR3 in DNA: TGCAGTGCTAGCCGCCTCCATACGCAGTATTTT.

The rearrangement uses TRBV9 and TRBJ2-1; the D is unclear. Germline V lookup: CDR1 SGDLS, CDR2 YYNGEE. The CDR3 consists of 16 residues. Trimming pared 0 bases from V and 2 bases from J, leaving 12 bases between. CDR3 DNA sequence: TGTGCCAGCAGCGTAGTTGGGGTACAAACCTACAATGAGCAGTTCTTC. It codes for CASSVVGVQTYNEQFF. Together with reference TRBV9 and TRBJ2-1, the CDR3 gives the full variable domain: DSGVTQTPKHLITATGQRVTLRCSPRSGDLSVYWYQQSLDQGLQFLIQYYNGEERAKGNILERFSAQQFPDLHSELNLSSLELGDSALYFCASSVVGVQTYNEQFFGPGTRLTVL.

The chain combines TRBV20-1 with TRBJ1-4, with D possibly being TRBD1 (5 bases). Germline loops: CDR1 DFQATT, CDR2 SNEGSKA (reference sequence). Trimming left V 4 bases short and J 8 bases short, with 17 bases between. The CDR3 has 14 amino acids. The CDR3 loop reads CSAIPDRGSEKLFF. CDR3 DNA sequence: TGCAGTGCTATACCCGACAGAGGATCGGAAAAACTGTTTTTT.

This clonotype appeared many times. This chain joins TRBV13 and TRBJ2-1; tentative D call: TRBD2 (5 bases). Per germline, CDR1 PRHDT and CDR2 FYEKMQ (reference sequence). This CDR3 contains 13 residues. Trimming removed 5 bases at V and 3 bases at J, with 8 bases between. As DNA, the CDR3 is TGTGCCAGCAGCGCCGGGAACTACAATGAGCAGTTCTTC. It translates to CASSAGNYNEQFF.

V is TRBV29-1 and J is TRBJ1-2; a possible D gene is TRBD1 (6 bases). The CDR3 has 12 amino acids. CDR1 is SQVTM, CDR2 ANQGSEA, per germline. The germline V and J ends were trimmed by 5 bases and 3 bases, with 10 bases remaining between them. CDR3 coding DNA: TGCAGCGTTTCCGACAGGCACTATGGCTACACCTTC. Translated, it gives CSVSDRHYGYTF.

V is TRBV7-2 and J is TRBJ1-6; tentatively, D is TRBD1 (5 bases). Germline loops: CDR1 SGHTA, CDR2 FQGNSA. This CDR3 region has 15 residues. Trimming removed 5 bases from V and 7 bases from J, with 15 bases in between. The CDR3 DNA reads TGTGCCAGCAGCGCCCAATCGGGACGGAATTCACCCCTCCACTTT. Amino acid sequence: CASSAQSGRNSPLHF.